The entry that follows covers one TCR beta chain sequence. Its antigen is currently unknown. The sample belongs to a study of neoadjuvant anti-PD-1 for oral cavity cancer. For the study at large: Most patients had three to four biweekly doses of 3 mg/kg nivolumab before resection. Patients without progression received a fourth nivolumab dose around day 43, then surgical resection on days 50-56.

General study results and limits: With three patients per group, TCR findings need larger cohorts.

CDR1 and CDR2 (germline): SGHDT, YYEEEE. The CDR3 is 13 amino acids. With 5 bases removed from V and 3 bases from J, the gap between germline ends came to 11 bases. TCRdb keeps only in-frame clones here, not all; method: immunoSEQ multiplex PCR. The top ten hold about 3.7% of the sample, which has 72,000 or so clones, around 83% seen once. Cohort: HPV-negative, locally advanced oral cavity squamous cell carcinoma patients. This clonotype was obtained from a person aged 35 to 85 with oral cavity squamous cell carcinoma. V usage is TRBV5-6 and J usage is TRBJ1-1, with D hard to call. The sequences come from PBMCs, collected before nivolumab (anti-PD-1) treatment. The CDR3 nucleotides are TGTGCCAGCAGAGAAGGGATTTACACTGAAGCTTTCTTT. Protein product: CASREGIYTEAFF.